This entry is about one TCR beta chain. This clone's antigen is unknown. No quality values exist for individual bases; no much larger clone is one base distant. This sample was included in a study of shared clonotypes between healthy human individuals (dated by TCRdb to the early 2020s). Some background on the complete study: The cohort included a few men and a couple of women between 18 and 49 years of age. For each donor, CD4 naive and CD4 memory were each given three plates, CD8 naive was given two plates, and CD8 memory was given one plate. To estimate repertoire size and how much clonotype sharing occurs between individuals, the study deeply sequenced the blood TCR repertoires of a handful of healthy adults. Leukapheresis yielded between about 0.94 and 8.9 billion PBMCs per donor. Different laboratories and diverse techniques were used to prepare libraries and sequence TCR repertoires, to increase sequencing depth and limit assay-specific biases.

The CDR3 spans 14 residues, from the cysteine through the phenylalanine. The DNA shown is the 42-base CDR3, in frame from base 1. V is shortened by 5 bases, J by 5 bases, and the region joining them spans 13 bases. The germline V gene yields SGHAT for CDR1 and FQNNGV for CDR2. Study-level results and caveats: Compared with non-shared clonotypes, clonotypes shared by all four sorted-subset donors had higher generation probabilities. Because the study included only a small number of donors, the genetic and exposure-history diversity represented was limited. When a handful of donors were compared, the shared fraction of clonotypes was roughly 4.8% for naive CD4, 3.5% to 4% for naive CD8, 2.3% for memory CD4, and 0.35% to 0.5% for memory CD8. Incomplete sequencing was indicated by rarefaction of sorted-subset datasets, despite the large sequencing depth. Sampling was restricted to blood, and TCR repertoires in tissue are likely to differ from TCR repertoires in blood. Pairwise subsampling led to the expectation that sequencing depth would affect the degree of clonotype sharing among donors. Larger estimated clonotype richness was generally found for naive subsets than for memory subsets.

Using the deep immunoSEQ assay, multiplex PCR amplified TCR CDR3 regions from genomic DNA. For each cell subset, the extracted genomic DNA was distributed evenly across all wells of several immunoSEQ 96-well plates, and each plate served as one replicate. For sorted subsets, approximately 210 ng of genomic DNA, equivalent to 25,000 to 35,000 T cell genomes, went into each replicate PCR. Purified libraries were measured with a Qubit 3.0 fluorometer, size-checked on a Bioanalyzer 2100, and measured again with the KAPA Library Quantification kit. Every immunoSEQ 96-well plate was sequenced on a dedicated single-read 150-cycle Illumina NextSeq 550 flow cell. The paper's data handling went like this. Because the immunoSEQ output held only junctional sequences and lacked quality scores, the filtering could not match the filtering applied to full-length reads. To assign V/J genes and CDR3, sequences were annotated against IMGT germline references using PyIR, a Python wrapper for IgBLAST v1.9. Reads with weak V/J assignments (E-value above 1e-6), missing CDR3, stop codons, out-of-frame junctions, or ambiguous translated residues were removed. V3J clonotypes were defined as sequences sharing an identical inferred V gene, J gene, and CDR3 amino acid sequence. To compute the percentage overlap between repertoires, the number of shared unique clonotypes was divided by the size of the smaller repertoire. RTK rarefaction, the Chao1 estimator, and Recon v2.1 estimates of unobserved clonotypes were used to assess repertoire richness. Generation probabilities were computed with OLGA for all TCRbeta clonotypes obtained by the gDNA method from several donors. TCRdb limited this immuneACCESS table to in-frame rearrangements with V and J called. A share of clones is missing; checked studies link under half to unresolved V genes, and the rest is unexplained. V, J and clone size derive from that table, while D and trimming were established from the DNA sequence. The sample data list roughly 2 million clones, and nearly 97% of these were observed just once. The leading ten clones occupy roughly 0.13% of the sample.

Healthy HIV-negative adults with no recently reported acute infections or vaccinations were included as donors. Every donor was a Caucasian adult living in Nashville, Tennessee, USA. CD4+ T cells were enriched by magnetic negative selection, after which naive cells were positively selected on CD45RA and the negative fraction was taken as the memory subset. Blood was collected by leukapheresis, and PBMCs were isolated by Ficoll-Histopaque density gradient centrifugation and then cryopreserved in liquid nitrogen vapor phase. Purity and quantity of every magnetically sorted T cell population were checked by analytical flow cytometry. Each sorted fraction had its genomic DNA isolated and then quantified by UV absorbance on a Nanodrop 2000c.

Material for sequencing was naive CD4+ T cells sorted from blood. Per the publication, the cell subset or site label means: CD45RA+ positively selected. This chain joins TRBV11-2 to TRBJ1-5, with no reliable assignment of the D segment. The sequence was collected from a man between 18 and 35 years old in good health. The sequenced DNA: TGTGCCAGCAGCCCCGCTCTTGGGGATCAGCCCCAGCATTTT. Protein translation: CASSPALGDQPQHF.